The clone carrying this TCR beta chain came up many times. Its matching antigen is unknown. Germline V gene data show CDR1 as LGHNA and CDR2 as YSLEER. V lost 1 base to trimming and J lost 4 bases; unmatched junction nucleotides: 9. CDR3 length: 16 residues. This record belongs to a study of CD8 T cells in ankylosing spondylitis. Study findings and constraints: One TCR beta motif, made up of several highly homologous variants, appeared characteristic of ankylosing spondylitis blood. Reportedly, significant enrichment of disease-linked clones occurred in matched ankylosing spondylitis synovial fluid. In the blood and synovial fluid of reactive arthritis, some motif variants had been previously reported.

TCRdb re-analysed the 5' RACE reads in MiXCR, keeping a single row per CDR3 protein. The table has about 460,000 distinct CDR3 sequences, approximately 5.3% seen once. The chain uses TRBV4-3 and TRBJ1-2, with 7 bases that match TRBD1. The sample taken for sequencing was blood, either unsorted or a sorted T cell fraction (not recorded which). The source is a male donor with ankylosing spondylitis. The CDR3 region has the DNA TGCGCCAGCAGCCAAGTCCTGGGACAGACTTCCTATGGCTACACCTTC. Protein: CASSQVLGQTSYGYTF.